What follows describes a single T cell receptor (beta chain). Its antigen specificity is not known. The input lacks base qualities; no much larger clone sits a single base away. Library preparation was by 5' RACE. Sequencing instrument: Illumina HiSeq 2500. A second PCR of roughly 6 to 11 cycles was run with a J-beta primer mix and a sample-barcoded 5' primer. A template-switch 5' adaptor carrying 12 random nucleotides introduced a unique molecular identifier onto each TCR beta cDNA molecule. Each sample yielded at least 3 million CDR3-containing paired-end reads. First-strand cDNA synthesis was performed from all RNA using the Mint cDNA synthesis kit, with priming by a TRBC-specific oligonucleotide. All cDNA was treated with uracil-DNA glycosylase and then went through a first 18-cycle PCR with the universal primers M1SS and BC2_uni_R. Under the source paper's analysis protocol: Normalization of each sample was performed by random selection of 1 million high-quality reads, each carrying a distinct molecular identifier. Instead of being binned into consensus sequences, reads with shared molecular identifiers were discarded. CDR3 identification, clonotype clustering and error correction used MiTCR with a Q25 quality threshold and the strictest error-elimination algorithm. A nonparametric unseen species model using Euler transformation provided a lower-bound estimate of total TCR beta diversity. TCRdb reprocessing: public reads trimmed at Q25 with fastp, clones called with MiXCR, in-frame beta chains kept. Each record represents a unique CDR3 protein, reported with the most common genes and DNA among its rows. What appears here as the V and J calls and clone size reflects TCRdb's work, not the paper's. The sample yields approximately 780,000 distinct CDR3 sequences; around 24% were counted once. Around 3% of the sample is in the top ten clones.

These data are taken from a study of blood T cells in healthy people across ages (dated by TCRdb to about 2015). About the full investigation: Template switching captured roughly one uniquely barcoded TCR beta cDNA molecule per two T cells in model experiments. To track age-related changes in TCR beta repertoire diversity, the study relied on deep sequencing normalized with unique cDNA molecular identifiers. Four age groups were formed from the donors: young (average roughly 15 years), middle-aged (approximately 40), aged (about 62) and long-lived (more than 75). The study analyzed two additional independent replicas of 1 million unique cDNA reads from the same blood draw for two donors, one aged 18 to 29 and one aged 80 or older. Findings and caveats that apply to the study as a whole: The long-lived group showed more naive CD4+ T cells, fewer expanded clones and increased TCR diversity than the aged group, suggesting age selection. As age increased, observed TCR beta diversity per million T cells dropped in a roughly linear way, and a significant reduction was already evident by age about 40. Estimates of total diversity based on one million sequenced T cells were considered lower bounds and underestimates. Observed TCR beta diversity correlated strongly with the percentage of naive T cells measured by flow cytometry. The CMV infection status of donors was not known, potentially confounding age-related changes in expanded clonotypes. Because profiling used bulk unsorted PBMCs, naive and antigen-experienced compartments could not be compared conclusively.

Reading from cysteine to phenylalanine, the CDR3 counts 15 amino acids. The CDR3 DNA has 45 bases and is translated from base 1. The junction carries 16 bases between V and J, which are trimmed by 4 bases and 6 bases respectively. The germline V gene encodes CDR1 SGHTA and CDR2 FQGNSA. The roughly 39 donors, aged about 6 to 100 years, were systemically healthy Caucasian individuals from Russia. Each donor gave ten milliliters of peripheral blood, drawn into EDTA-treated Vacutainer tubes. PBMCs were isolated by Ficoll-Paque density-gradient centrifugation, with at least 7 million obtained per sample. Trizol reagent was used to extract total RNA from PBMCs, with at least 6 micrograms per sample. The percentages of naive CD45RAhigh/CD27high T cells were determined by flow cytometry on a PBMC aliquot from every donor. This sample was also put to use in a study of T cells of mothers and their children. As that second paper reports: The donors were nine systemically healthy Caucasian individuals, made up of three mothers and their six children. cDNA synthesis consumed the entire amount of extracted RNA, loaded at approximately 1.4 ug RNA in each 15 ul reaction. Sample barcodes and 2-4 random nucleotides were added via the M1S primer in the second PCR. More than 8.5 million TCR beta CDR3 reads were obtained from each mother, and several million reads were obtained from each child. In both related and unrelated pairs, thymic selection shapes the output of TCR recombination in a similar way, with inherited differences having only a minor effect. Related mother-child pairs always showed normalized repertoire overlap that was slightly higher than in unrelated mother-child pairs, though the difference was never significant. No persistent microchimeric T cell clones were detected, at a sensitivity of roughly 96 clones per million clonotypes. The study used deep NGS to compare TCR beta repertoires of mothers and children, seeking features distinguishing related mother-child pairs from unrelated individuals. Mothers averaged roughly 40 +/- 4 years of age and children averaged about 12 +/- 4 years. After adapter ligation with NEBNext reagents, the libraries were sequenced on Illumina HiSeq 2000 with 100+100 nt paired-end reads. To prevent cross-contamination, the mother and child libraries were prepared one month apart and sequenced in separate runs. For each donor, between roughly 450,000 and 2,100,000 distinct TCR beta clonotypes were identified. Naive TCR beta clonotypes were estimated from low-frequency clonotypes matched to each donor's FACS-determined naive share, without sorting.

This chain joins TRBV7-2 to TRBJ2-4; the D gene is possibly TRBD2, with 7 bases matching. The receptor was derived from a boy aged 10-17 years in good health. The source material was blood. This receptor has the CDR3 CASSSHTGGPNIQYF. The sequenced DNA: TGTGCCAGCAGCTCCCACACCGGGGGGCCAAACATTCAGTACTTC.